This TCR beta chain was identified in a study of response to subunit inactivated influenza vaccine. General study points: Each seasonal influenza vaccination recruits few new T cells, the authors suggested.

TCRdb processed the RT-PCR reads anew with MiXCR; each CDR3 protein has one entry. Of about 240,000 distinct CDR3 sequences listed, 12% are singletons. The table lists this clonotype with a few counts. Its antigen is not identified. The V gene's germline CDR1 is KGHSY and CDR2 FQNENV. J lost 7 bases, V lost 8 bases, and 4 bases had no gene match. This CDR3 is built from 11 residues. J is TRBJ1-2 and V is TRBV16; 7 bases agree with TRBD1. The sequences come from non-naive T cells sorted from PBMCs, collected 14 to 15 days before vaccination. The sequence came from a man aged 45 to 65 who received an inactivated influenza vaccine. CDR3 sequence: CASHRGRGYTF. CDR3 nucleotides: TGTGCCAGCCACAGGGGACGTGGCTACACCTTC.